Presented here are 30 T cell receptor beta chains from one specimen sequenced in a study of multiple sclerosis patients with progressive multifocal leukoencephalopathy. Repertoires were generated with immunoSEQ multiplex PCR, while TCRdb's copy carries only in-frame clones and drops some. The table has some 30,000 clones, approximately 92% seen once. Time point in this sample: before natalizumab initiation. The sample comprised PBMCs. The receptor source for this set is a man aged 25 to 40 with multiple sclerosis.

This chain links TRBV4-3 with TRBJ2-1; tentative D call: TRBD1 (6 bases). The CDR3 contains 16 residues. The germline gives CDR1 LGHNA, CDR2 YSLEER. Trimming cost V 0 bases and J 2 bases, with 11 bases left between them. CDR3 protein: CASSQDFPGAYNEQFF. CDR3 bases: TGCGCCAGCAGCCAAGATTTTCCAGGGGCCTACAATGAGCAGTTCTTC.

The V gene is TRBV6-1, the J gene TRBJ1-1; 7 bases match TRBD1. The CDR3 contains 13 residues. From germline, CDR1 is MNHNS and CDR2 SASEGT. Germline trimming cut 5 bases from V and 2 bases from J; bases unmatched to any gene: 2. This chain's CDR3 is CASSRDSNTEAFF. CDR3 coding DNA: TGTGCCAGCAGTAGGGACAGCAACACTGAAGCTTTCTTT.

The CDR3 DNA reads TGTGCCAGTAGTATGATGGGGGCCAGGAACAATGAGCAGTTCTTC. Its translation: CASSMMGARNNEQFF. The chain links TRBV19 to TRBJ2-1, with D possibly matching TRBD1 (6 bases). V was cut by 3 bases and J by 5 bases, with 14 bases left in between. CDR1 and CDR2 (germline): LNHDA, SQIVND (reference sequence). The CDR3 spans 15 residues.

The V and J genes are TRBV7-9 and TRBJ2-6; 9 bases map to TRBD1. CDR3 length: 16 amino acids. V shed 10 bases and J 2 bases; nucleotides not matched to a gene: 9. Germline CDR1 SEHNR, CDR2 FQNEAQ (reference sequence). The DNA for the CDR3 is TGTGCCACCACCGGTGGACAGGGGACTGGGGCCAACGTCCTGACTTTC. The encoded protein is CATTGGQGTGANVLTF. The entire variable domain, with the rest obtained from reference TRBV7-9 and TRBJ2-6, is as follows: DTGVSQNPRHKITKRGQNVTFRCDPISEHNRLYWYRQTLGQGPEFLTYFQNEAQLEKSRLLSDRFSAERPKGSFSTLEIQRTEQGDSAMYLCATTGGQGTGANVLTFGAGSRLTVL.

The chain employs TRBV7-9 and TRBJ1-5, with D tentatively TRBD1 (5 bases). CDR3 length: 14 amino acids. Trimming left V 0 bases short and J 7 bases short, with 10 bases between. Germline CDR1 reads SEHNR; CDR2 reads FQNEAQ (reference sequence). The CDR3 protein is CASSLAGGMQPQHF. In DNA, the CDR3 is TGTGCCAGCAGCTTAGCTGGGGGGATGCAGCCCCAGCATTTT.

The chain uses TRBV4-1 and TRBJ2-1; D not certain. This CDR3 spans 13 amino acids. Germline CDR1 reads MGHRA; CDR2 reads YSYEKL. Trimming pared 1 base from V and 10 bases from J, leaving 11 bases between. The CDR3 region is CASSQVGLGEQFF. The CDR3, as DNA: TGCGCCAGCAGCCAAGTCGGGCTGGGGGAGCAGTTCTTC.

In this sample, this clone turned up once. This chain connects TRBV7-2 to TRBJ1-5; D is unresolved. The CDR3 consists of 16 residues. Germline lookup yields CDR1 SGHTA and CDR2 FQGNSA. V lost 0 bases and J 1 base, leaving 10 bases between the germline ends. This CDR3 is CASSLAGSLSNQPQHF. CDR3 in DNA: TGTGCCAGCAGCTTAGCAGGGTCTTTGAGCAATCAGCCCCAGCATTTT.

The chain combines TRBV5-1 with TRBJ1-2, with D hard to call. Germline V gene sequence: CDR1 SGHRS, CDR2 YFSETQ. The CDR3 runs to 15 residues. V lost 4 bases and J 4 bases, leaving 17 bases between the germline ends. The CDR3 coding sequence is TGCGCCAGCAGCCTGGGCGGCAGCCGGTTCTATGGCTACACCTTC. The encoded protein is CASSLGGSRFYGYTF.

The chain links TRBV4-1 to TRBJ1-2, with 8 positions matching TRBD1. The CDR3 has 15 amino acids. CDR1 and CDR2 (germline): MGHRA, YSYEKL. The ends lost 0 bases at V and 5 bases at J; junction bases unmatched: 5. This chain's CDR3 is CASSQDGQGGYGYTF. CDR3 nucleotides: TGCGCCAGCAGCCAAGACGGACAGGGTGGTTATGGCTACACCTTC.

The CDR3 sequence: CASSRTTGDNYGYTF. CDR3 in DNA: TGCGCCAGCAGCCGAACCACAGGGGACAACTATGGCTACACCTTC. This sequence joins TRBV5-1 and TRBJ1-2, with TRBD1 identical over 7 bases. Germline V gene sequence: CDR1 SGHRS, CDR2 YFSETQ. V dropped 4 bases and J dropped 2; count of bases not matched to a gene: 8. The CDR3 loop spans 15 amino acids. Combining the CDR3 with reference TRBV5-1 and TRBJ1-2 gives the whole variable domain KAGVTQTPRYLIKTRGQQVTLSCSPISGHRSVSWYQQTPGQGLQFLFEYFSETQRNKGNFPGRFSGRQFSNSRSEMNVSTLELGDSALYLCASSRTTGDNYGYTFGSGTRLTVV.

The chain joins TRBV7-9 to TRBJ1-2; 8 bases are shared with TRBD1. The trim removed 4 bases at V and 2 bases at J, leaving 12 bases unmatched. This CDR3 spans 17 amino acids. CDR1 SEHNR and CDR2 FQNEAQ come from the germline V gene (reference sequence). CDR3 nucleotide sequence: TGTGCCAGCAGCTCATCTGAAGGACAGGGCTCCAACTATGGCTACACCTTC. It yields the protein CASSSSEGQGSNYGYTF.

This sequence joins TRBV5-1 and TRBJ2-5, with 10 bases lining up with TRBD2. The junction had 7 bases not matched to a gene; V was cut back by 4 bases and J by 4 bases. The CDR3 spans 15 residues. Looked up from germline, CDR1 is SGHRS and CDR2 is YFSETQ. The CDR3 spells CASSKASGRGETQYF. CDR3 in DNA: TGCGCCAGCAGCAAGGCGAGCGGGAGGGGAGAGACCCAGTACTTC.

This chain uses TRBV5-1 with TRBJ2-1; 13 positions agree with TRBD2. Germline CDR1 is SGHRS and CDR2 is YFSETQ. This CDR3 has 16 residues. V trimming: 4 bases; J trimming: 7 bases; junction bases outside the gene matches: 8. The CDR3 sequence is CASSPGTSGIGNEQFF. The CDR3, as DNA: TGCGCCAGCAGCCCGGGGACTAGCGGGATAGGGAATGAGCAGTTCTTC.

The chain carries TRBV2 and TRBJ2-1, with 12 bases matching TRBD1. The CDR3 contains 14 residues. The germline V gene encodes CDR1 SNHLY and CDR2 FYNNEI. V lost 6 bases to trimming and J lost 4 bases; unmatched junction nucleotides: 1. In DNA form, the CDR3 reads TGTGCCAGCAGGGGACAGGGGGCGTACAATGAGCAGTTCTTC. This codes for CASRGQGAYNEQFF.

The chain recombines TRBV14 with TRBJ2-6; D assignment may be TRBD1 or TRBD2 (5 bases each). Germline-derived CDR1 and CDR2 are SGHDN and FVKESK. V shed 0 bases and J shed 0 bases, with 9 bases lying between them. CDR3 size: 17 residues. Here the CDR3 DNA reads TGTGCCAGCAGCCAAGACGGGGCCCACTCTGGGGCCAACGTCCTGACTTTC. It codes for CASSQDGAHSGANVLTF.

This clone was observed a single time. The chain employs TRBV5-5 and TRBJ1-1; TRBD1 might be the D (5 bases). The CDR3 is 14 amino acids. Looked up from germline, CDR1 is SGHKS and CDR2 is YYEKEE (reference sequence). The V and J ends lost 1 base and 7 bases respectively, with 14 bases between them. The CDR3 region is CASSLIMGGGEAFF. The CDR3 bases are TGTGCCAGCAGCTTGATAATGGGGGGAGGTGAAGCTTTCTTT.

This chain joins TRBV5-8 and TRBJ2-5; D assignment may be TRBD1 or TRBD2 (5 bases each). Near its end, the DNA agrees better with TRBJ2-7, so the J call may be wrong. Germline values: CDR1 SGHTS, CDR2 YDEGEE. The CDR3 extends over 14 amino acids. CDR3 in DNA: TGTGCCAGCAGCTTGCGGGGACCGCGTGACGAGCAGTACTTC. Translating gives CASSLRGPRDEQYF.

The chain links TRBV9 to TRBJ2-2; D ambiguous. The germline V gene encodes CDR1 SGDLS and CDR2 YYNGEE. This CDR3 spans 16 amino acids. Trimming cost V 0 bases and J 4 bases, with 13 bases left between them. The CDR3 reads CASSVAGLPTTGELFF. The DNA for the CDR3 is TGTGCCAGCAGCGTAGCTGGTCTCCCCACCACCGGGGAGCTGTTTTTT.

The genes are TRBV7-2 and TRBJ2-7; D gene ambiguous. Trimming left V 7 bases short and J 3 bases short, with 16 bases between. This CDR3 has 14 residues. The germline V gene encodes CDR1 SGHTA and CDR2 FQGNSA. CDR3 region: CASTNPRRNYEQYV. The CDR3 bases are TGTGCCAGCACCAACCCTCGCAGAAACTACGAGCAGTACGTC.

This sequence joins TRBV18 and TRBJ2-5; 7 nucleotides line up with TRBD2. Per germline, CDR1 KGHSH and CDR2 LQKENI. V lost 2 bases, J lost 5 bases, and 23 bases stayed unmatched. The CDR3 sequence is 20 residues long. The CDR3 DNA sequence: TGTGCCAGCTCACCAAAGGTTCGAGTACGAGACTTCAGGGAGGGGGAGACCCAGTACTTC. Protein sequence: CASSPKVRVRDFREGETQYF.

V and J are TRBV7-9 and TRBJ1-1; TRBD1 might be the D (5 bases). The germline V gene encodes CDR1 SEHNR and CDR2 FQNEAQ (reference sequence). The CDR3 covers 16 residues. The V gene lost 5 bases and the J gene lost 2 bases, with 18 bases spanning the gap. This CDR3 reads CASSPRKGGGNTEAFF. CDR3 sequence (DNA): TGTGCCAGCAGCCCCCGTAAGGGTGGGGGAAACACTGAAGCTTTCTTT.

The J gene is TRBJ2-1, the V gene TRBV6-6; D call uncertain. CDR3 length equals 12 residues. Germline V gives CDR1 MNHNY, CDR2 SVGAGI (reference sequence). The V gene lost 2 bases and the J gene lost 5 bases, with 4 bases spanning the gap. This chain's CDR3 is CASSYGDNEQFF. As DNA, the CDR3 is TGTGCCAGCAGTTACGGGGACAATGAGCAGTTCTTC.

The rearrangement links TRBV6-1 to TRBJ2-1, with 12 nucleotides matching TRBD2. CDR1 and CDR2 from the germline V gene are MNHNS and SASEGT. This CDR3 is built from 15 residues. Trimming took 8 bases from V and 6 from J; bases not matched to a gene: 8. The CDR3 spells CASLTLAGGGNEQFF. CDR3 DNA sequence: TGTGCCAGCCTGACCCTAGCGGGAGGGGGCAATGAGCAGTTCTTC.

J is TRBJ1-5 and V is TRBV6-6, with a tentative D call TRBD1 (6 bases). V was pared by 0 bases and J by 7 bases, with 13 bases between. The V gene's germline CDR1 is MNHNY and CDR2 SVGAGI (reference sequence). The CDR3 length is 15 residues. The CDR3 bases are TGTGCCAGCAGTTACTCGGTGGGGGCAGGACAGCCCCAGCATTTT. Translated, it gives CASSYSVGAGQPQHF.

The CDR3 nucleotides are TGTGCCATCAGTGAGAGGAGGGGGGACAGGGGGAGAGAGACCCAGTACTTC. Translation gives CAISERRGDRGRETQYF. The rearrangement joins TRBV10-3 to TRBJ2-5; 11 bases fit TRBD1. Germline CDR1 is ENHRY and CDR2 is SYGVKD. After removal of 2 bases from V and 4 bases from J, the junction contained 9 bases not matched to a gene. The CDR3 has 17 residues.

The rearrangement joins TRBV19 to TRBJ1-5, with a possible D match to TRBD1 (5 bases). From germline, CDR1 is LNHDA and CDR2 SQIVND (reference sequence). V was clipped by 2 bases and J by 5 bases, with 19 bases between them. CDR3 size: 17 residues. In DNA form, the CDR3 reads TGTGCCAGTAGTATATACGTCTCACCTGTGGGGGATCAGCCCCAGCATTTT. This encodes CASSIYVSPVGDQPQHF.

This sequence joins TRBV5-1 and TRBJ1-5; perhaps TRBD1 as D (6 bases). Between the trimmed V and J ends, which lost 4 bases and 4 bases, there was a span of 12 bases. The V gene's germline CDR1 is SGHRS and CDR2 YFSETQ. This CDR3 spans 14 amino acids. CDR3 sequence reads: CASSAGTPNQPQHF. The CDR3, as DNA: TGCGCCAGCAGCGCCGGGACACCAAATCAGCCCCAGCATTTT.

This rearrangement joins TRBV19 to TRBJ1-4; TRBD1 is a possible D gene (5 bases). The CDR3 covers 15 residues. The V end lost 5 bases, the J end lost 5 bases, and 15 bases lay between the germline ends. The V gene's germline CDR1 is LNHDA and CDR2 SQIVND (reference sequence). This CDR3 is CASSRPGRGNEKLFF. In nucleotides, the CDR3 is TGTGCCAGTAGTCGACCGGGACGTGGGAATGAAAAACTGTTTTTT.

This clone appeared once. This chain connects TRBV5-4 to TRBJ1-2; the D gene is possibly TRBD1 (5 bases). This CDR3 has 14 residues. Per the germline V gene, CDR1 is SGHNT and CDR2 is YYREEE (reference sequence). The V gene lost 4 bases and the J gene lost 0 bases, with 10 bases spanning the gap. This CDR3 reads CASSTSTANYGYTF. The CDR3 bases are TGTGCCAGCAGCACTTCGACAGCTAACTATGGCTACACCTTC. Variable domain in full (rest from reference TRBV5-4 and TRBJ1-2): ETGVTQSPTHLIKTRGQQVTLRCSSQSGHNTVSWYQQALGQGPQFIFQYYREEENGRGNFPPRFSGLQFPNYSSELNVNALELDDSALYLCASSTSTANYGYTFGSGTRLTVV.

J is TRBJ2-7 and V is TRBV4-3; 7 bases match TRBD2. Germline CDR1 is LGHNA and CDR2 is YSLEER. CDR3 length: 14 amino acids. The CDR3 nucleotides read TGCGCCAGCAGCCCCCGGGCGGGGTCGGGAGGTGTAAACGTC. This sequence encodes CASSPRAGSGGVNV.